Listed below are T cell receptor beta chains from one sample, sequenced in a study of PD-L1 blockade in urothelial cancer. Only in-frame clones appear in the TCRdb table, and some are missing; sequencing was by immunoSEQ multiplex PCR. Of 30,000 to 40,000 clones in the sample, approximately 90% were seen once. The material was PBMCs, obtained around atezolizumab (anti-PD-L1) treatment. Receptors originate from a woman aged 55-75 years with urothelial cancer. The CDR3 runs from the conserved cysteine through the conserved F or W. Fields, in order: CDR3 DNA, CDR3 protein, clone size, D gene, J gene, V gene. D genes are given only for firm matches. The size of a clone is reported for some rows only, either as once, few or many, or as a class for expanded clones.

cdr3_nt: TGTGCCAGCAGCTTAGGGGGAGGGGGGAGAAAGACCCAGTACTTC
cdr3_aa: CASSLGGGGRKTQYF
clone_size: .
d_call: .
j_call: TRBJ2-5
v_call: TRBV7-2

cdr3_nt: TGTGCCAGCAGCTTAGTGGGGACAGGGCCAAATTACGAGCAGTACTTC
cdr3_aa: CASSLVGTGPNYEQYF
clone_size: few
d_call: TRBD1
j_call: TRBJ2-7
v_call: TRBV7-2

cdr3_nt: TGTGCCAGCAGAGTGGCTAGGCGAGAGACCCAGTACTTC
cdr3_aa: CASRVARRETQYF
clone_size: .
d_call: .
j_call: TRBJ2-5
v_call: TRBV27

cdr3_nt: TGTGCCAGCAGCTCTGGGACTAGCGGAACCACAGATACGCAGTATTTT
cdr3_aa: CASSSGTSGTTDTQYF
clone_size: few
d_call: TRBD2
j_call: TRBJ2-3
v_call: TRBV5-8

cdr3_nt: TGTGCCAGCAGTTACTCAAACGGGAGGACCTACGAGCAGTACTTC
cdr3_aa: CASSYSNGRTYEQYF
clone_size: .
d_call: TRBD2
j_call: TRBJ2-7
v_call: TRBV6-5

cdr3_nt: TGTGCCAGCAGCTTATTGCGGGTGGAAGAGACCCAGTACTTC
cdr3_aa: CASSLLRVEETQYF
clone_size: .
d_call: .
j_call: TRBJ2-5
v_call: TRBV11-2

cdr3_nt: TGTGCCAGCAGTGAACAGGGAACCCACGAGCAGTACTTC
cdr3_aa: CASSEQGTHEQYF
clone_size: once
d_call: .
j_call: TRBJ2-7
v_call: TRBV2

cdr3_nt: TGCGCCAGCAGCCGGGACAGGAGCTCTGGAAACACCATATATTTT
cdr3_aa: CASSRDRSSGNTIYF
clone_size: .
d_call: TRBD1
j_call: TRBJ1-3
v_call: TRBV5-1

cdr3_nt: TGCACCAGCAGCCAACCGAGCTCCTACAATGAGCAGTTCTTC
cdr3_aa: CTSSQPSSYNEQFF
clone_size: .
d_call: .
j_call: TRBJ2-1
v_call: TRBV1

cdr3_nt: TGTGCCAGCCGGGGACTAGCGGGAAGATATTCCTACAATGAGCAGTTCTTC
cdr3_aa: CASRGLAGRYSYNEQFF
clone_size: .
d_call: TRBD2
j_call: TRBJ2-1
v_call: TRBV2

cdr3_nt: TGCAGCGCCCGGGACAGGGCCCGGAGCTCTGGAAACACCATATATTTT
cdr3_aa: CSARDRARSSGNTIYF
clone_size: .
d_call: TRBD1
j_call: TRBJ1-3
v_call: TRBV29-1